Presented here are 20 T cell receptor beta chains from one specimen sequenced in a study of blood T cell repertoires in COVID-19. Sequencing used immunoSEQ multiplex PCR; TCRdb keeps in-frame clones, though not all of them. The sample comprises 150,000 to 190,000 clones, about 86% of which are singletons, and about 7.7% rests with the top ten. The sample comprised PBMCs or T cells enriched from blood (not recorded which). These receptors were obtained from a man aged 45-65 years who had recovered from COVID-19.

This clone occurred once. This rearrangement joins TRBV11-2 to TRBJ2-7; possible D gene TRBD1, 5 bases. The CDR3 contains 13 residues. Deletions cut 5 bases from V and 4 bases from J, with 12 bases between. Germline V gene sequence: CDR1 SGHAT, CDR2 FQNNGV. Here the CDR3 DNA reads TGTGCCAGCAGCCCCGAACAGGCATACGAGCAGTACTTC. Translating gives CASSPEQAYEQYF.

The rearrangement links TRBV27 to TRBJ2-2; D uncertain. V was clipped by 4 bases and J by 3 bases, with 12 bases between them. The length of the CDR3 is 15 residues. Germline values: CDR1 MNHEY, CDR2 SMNVEV (reference sequence). The CDR3 bases are TGTGCCAGCAGTTACCGAAACGAGTACACCGGGGAGCTGTTTTTT. Encoded protein: CASSYRNEYTGELFF.

Worth noting for this clone: The junction does not match germline at one end; this may be a read error. The chain combines TRBV5-1 with TRBJ1-6; 7 nucleotides align to TRBD1. The CDR3 loop spans 13 amino acids. Germline V lookup: CDR1 SGHRS, CDR2 YFSETQ. CDR3 sequence reads: CACSWQGGSPLHF. CDR3 nucleotides: TGCGCCTGCAGCTGGCAGGGGGGTTCACCCCTCCACTTT.

The J gene is TRBJ1-6, the V gene TRBV30, with D uncertain. Trimming took off 3 bases at V and 5 bases at J, with 11 bases between the two ends. CDR3 length: 14 residues. CDR1 and CDR2 (germline): GTSNPN, SVGIG (reference sequence). The CDR3, as DNA: TGTGCCTGGAGCCGCGAAACCAATAATTCACCCCTCCACTTT. The encoded protein is CAWSRETNNSPLHF. Full variable domain (remainder filled in from reference TRBV30 and TRBJ1-6): SQTIHQWPATLVQPVGSPLSLECTVEGTSNPNLYWYRQAAGRGLQLLFYSVGIGQISSEVPQNLSASRPQDRQFILSSKKLLLSDSGFYLCAWSRETNNSPLHFGNGTRLTVT.

The gene calls are TRBV27 and TRBJ1-2; D is unresolved. CDR3 length: 14 amino acids. Trimming took 0 bases from V and 7 from J, leaving 12 bases between them. CDR1 MNHEY and CDR2 SMNVEV come from the germline V gene (reference sequence). The CDR3 nucleotides are TGTGCCAGCAGTTTATCGGCGGGGAAGAGTGGCTACACCTTC. It translates to CASSLSAGKSGYTF.

This clone is a singleton in its sample. The chain recombines TRBV3-1 (or the pseudogene TRBV3-2) with TRBJ2-1; D possibly corresponds to TRBD2 (6 bases). The V gene lost 4 bases and the J gene lost 3 bases, with 13 bases spanning the gap. The V gene's germline CDR1 is LGHDT and CDR2 YNNKEL (reference sequence). CDR3 size: 15 residues. This CDR3 is CASSRQAGIYNEQFF. The CDR3 coding sequence is TGTGCCAGCAGCCGCCAGGCGGGGATCTACAATGAGCAGTTCTTC.

This rearrangement joins TRBV13 to TRBJ2-5, with 7 bases matching TRBD1. CDR1 PRHDT and CDR2 FYEKMQ come from the germline V gene (reference sequence). This CDR3 comprises 17 residues. J gave up 1 base and V 2 bases, and 10 bases lay outside the gene matches. The CDR3 loop is CASSLLGRGQFQETQYF. CDR3 coding DNA: TGTGCCAGCAGCTTATTGGGCCGGGGACAGTTCCAAGAGACCCAGTACTTC.

This chain uses TRBV10-3 with TRBJ2-1, with TRBD2 matching 9 bases. The length of the CDR3 is 14 residues. CDR1 and CDR2 from the germline V gene are ENHRY and SYGVKD. Unmatched junction bases numbered 5, after V lost 7 bases and J lost 4 bases. The CDR3 is CAIMAGGSYNEQFF. CDR3 DNA sequence: TGTGCCATCATGGCGGGGGGGTCATACAATGAGCAGTTCTTC.

V usage is TRBV5-1 and J usage is TRBJ1-6; 10 positions match TRBD1. Germline V gene lookup returns CDR1 SGHRS and CDR2 YFSETQ. The V gene end was trimmed by 4 bases and the J gene end by 8 bases; junction bases not matched to a gene: 6. The CDR3 spans 15 residues. The chain's CDR3 is CASSLGQGRDSPLHF. CDR3 coding DNA: TGCGCCAGCAGCCTGGGACAGGGGAGAGATTCACCCCTCCACTTT.

The chain carries TRBV5-1 and TRBJ2-2; 12 nucleotides match TRBD2. Unmatched junction bases numbered 11, after V lost 4 bases and J lost 7 bases. CDR1 SGHRS and CDR2 YFSETQ come from the germline V gene. The CDR3 covers 17 residues. Here the CDR3 reads CASSLALAGGPNGELFF. CDR3 nucleotides: TGCGCCAGCAGCCTGGCTCTAGCGGGGGGGCCGAACGGGGAGCTGTTTTTT.

This chain connects TRBV19 to TRBJ1-2, with D possibly TRBD1 on 5 matching bases. The CDR3 runs 14 residues. Germline-derived CDR1 and CDR2 are LNHDA and SQIVND (reference sequence). The V end lost 4 bases, the J end lost 3 bases, and 12 bases lay between the germline ends. CDR3 coding DNA: TGTGCCAGTAGTAACAGGCAGACCTACTATGGCTACACCTTC. Amino acid sequence: CASSNRQTYYGYTF.

The chain joins TRBV29-1 to TRBJ1-5; 10 nucleotides agree with TRBD1. Germline values: CDR1 SQVTM, CDR2 ANQGSEA. This CDR3 spans 12 amino acids. The V and J ends lost 7 bases and 7 bases, in that order; junction bases with no gene match: 4. This CDR3 is CSAWDRGQPQHF. The CDR3 DNA reads TGCAGCGCCTGGGACAGGGGCCAGCCCCAGCATTTT.

This chain links TRBV18 with TRBJ2-1, with 7 positions matching TRBD2. CDR3 size: 15 residues. Germline CDR1 reads KGHSH; CDR2 reads LQKENI. Trimming took 0 bases from V and 7 from J; bases not matched to a gene: 6. CDR3 nucleotide sequence: TGTGCCAGCTCACCACCGTTAAGGGAGGGAAATGAGCAGTTCTTC. It yields the protein CASSPPLREGNEQFF.

The chain combines TRBV21-1 with TRBJ2-7; TRBD1, the D gene given by the table, was not confirmed from the DNA. TRBV21-1 counts as a pseudogene. This CDR3 is 13 amino acids long. DNA for the CDR3: TGTGCCAGCAGAAGGGACAGCATATACGAGCAGTACTTC. Translation: CASRRDSIYEQYF.

The chain uses TRBV5-1 and TRBJ2-7, with 7 positions matching TRBD1. CDR1 is SGHRS, CDR2 YFSETQ, per germline. The CDR3 contains 14 residues. V lost 4 bases, J lost 2 bases, and 6 bases stayed unmatched. The DNA of the CDR3 is TGCGCCAGCAGCCCGACAGGGTTGCCCTACGAGCAGTACTTC. Encoded protein: CASSPTGLPYEQYF.

This sequence joins TRBV11-2 and TRBJ1-3; 7 nucleotides align to TRBD1. Looked up from germline, CDR1 is SGHAT and CDR2 is FQNNGV. The length of the CDR3 is 14 residues. V was clipped by 3 bases and J by 8 bases; unmatched bases: 7. CDR3 DNA sequence: TGTGCCAGCAGCTTGCACAGGGGCGCAGACACCATATATTTT. This encodes CASSLHRGADTIYF. The whole variable domain, filled in from reference TRBV11-2 and TRBJ1-3, reads EAGVAQSPRYKIIEKRQSVAFWCNPISGHATLYWYQQILGQGPKLLIQFQNNGVVDDSQLPKDRFSAERLKGVDSTLKIQPAKLEDSAVYLCASSLHRGADTIYFGEGSWLTVV.

The chain couples TRBV12-3 or TRBV12-4 to TRBJ2-5; unclear D gene. The V end was cut by 5 bases, the J end by 7 bases, with 14 bases between. The CDR3 totals 13 residues. CDR3 amino acids: CASSRSTTGTQYF. The CDR3 nucleotides read TGTGCCAGCAGTCGTAGCACTACCGGGACCCAGTACTTC.

This clone showed up just a few times. The gene calls are TRBV27 and TRBJ1-2; 8 bases agree with TRBD1. Trimming removed 0 bases from V and 3 bases from J; junction bases left unmatched: 3. The CDR3 runs to 15 residues. CDR1 is MNHEY and CDR2 is SMNVEV in the germline V gene (reference sequence). In nucleotides, the CDR3 is TGTGCCAGCAGTTTATCCGGGACAGGCCACTATGGCTACACCTTC. Its protein is CASSLSGTGHYGYTF.

The chain employs TRBV18 and TRBJ1-2; no firm D call. Trimming took off 2 bases at V and 2 bases at J, with 9 bases between the two ends. The CDR3 has 14 amino acids. Germline-derived CDR1 and CDR2 are KGHSH and LQKENI. CDR3 DNA: TGTGCCAGCTCACCAAAGCTTTTCAACTATGGCTACACCTTC. It specifies CASSPKLFNYGYTF.

This rearrangement joins TRBV11-2 to TRBJ2-7; D call uncertain. Trimming stripped 0 bases from V and 6 bases from J, with 6 bases between. Germline V gives CDR1 SGHAT, CDR2 FQNNGV. This CDR3 is built from 12 residues. CDR3 DNA: TGTGCCAGCAGCTTAGATTCGGGCGAGCAGTACTTC. Translated, it gives CASSLDSGEQYF.